The 31 T cell receptor beta chains in this list originate from one sample, sequenced in a study of T cells in Graves' hyperthyroidism and ophthalmopathy. TCR beta CDR3 regions were amplified from RNA. RT-PCR in the first round (using the HTBI primer set) targeted the TCR CDR3. TCRdb ran MiXCR on the multiplex PCR reads and lists one entry per CDR3 protein. The sample lists around 600,000 distinct CDR3 sequences; 14% were seen once. Sample: blood. Receptors were obtained from a young woman with Graves' ophthalmopathy.

At least ten counts were recorded for this clonotype. The CDR3 spells CASSFEGTQETQYF. The CDR3 DNA reads as TGCGCCAGCAGCTTCGAAGGAACCCAAGAGACCCAGTACTTC. The rearrangement joins TRBV5-1 to TRBJ2-5; no definite D call. The germline V gene has CDR1 SGHRS and CDR2 YFSETQ. CDR3 length: 14 residues. The V end lost 2 bases, the J end lost 1 base, and 9 bases lay between the germline ends.

The chain is built from TRBV5-8 and TRBJ2-1, with 8 bases fitting TRBD2. This CDR3 spans 16 amino acids. Germline CDR1 SGHTS, CDR2 YDEGEE. The J segment lost 6 bases and the V segment lost 0 bases, leaving 8 bases of the junction unmatched. This CDR3 is CASSLARSGRLNEQFF. As DNA, the CDR3 is TGTGCCAGCAGCTTGGCCCGGAGCGGGAGACTCAATGAGCAGTTCTTC. Based on the CDR3 plus reference TRBV5-8 and TRBJ2-1, the full variable domain is EAGVTQSPTHLIKTRGQQATLRCSPISGHTSVYWYQQALGLGLQFLLWYDEGEERNRGNFPPRFSGRQFPNYSSELNVNALELEDSALYLCASSLARSGRLNEQFFGPGTRLTVL.

This clonotype was seen ten or more times. The chain couples TRBV5-1 to TRBJ1-1, with 7 positions matching TRBD1. Germline V CDR1 and CDR2: SGHRS, YFSETQ. The trim removed 7 bases at V and 2 bases at J, leaving 8 bases unmatched. There are 14 residues in the CDR3. The chain's CDR3 is CASLHGTVNTEAFF. The DNA of the CDR3 is TGCGCCAGCCTTCACGGGACAGTTAACACTGAAGCTTTCTTT.

At least ten counts were recorded for this clonotype. V usage is TRBV18 and J usage is TRBJ2-7, with 7 bases aligning to TRBD1. Trimming at V came to 5 bases and at J to 2 bases, leaving 9 bases not matched to a gene. In germline, CDR1 is KGHSH, CDR2 LQKENI. There are 15 residues in the CDR3. The CDR3 here is CASSNPGQQAYEQYF. The CDR3, as DNA: TGTGCCAGCTCAAATCCGGGACAGCAAGCCTACGAGCAGTACTTC.

This clonotype has only a few counts. The V and J genes are TRBV27 and TRBJ1-5; D is unclear. The germline V gene encodes CDR1 MNHEY and CDR2 SMNVEV (reference sequence). V was pared by 8 bases and J by 5 bases, with 4 bases between. CDR3 length: 10 residues. This CDR3 reads CASGYQPQHF. The CDR3 nucleotides are TGTGCCAGCGGGTATCAGCCCCAGCATTTT.

The chain carries TRBV4-3 and TRBJ2-2; 10 positions agree with TRBD2. Germline-derived CDR1 and CDR2 are LGHNA and YSLEER. The CDR3 has 18 residues. V lost 0 bases and J lost 7; bases outside the gene matches: 11. CDR3 sequence reads: CASSQDRAASGRNGELFF. CDR3 coding DNA: TGCGCCAGCAGCCAAGATCGGGCGGCTAGCGGGAGAAACGGGGAGCTGTTTTTT.

This clonotype was detected ten times or more. The gene calls are TRBV27 and TRBJ2-1; D call uncertain. The CDR3 sequence is 14 residues long. V lost 3 bases and J lost 6, with 12 bases in between. Germline values: CDR1 MNHEY, CDR2 SMNVEV (reference sequence). This CDR3 reads CASSLGSRRNEQFF. CDR3 in DNA: TGTGCCAGCAGTTTGGGGTCCCGACGCAATGAGCAGTTCTTC.

In this sample, this clonotype turned up a few times. The chain employs TRBV11-2 and TRBJ2-3; a weak D match, TRBD1 (5 bases). Trimming shortened V by 3 bases and J by 4 bases, and 11 bases separated the two germline ends. CDR3 length: 14 residues. Germline V CDR1 and CDR2: SGHAT, FQNNGV. Here the CDR3 reads CASSFRAGPDTQYF. The DNA of the CDR3 is TGTGCCAGCAGCTTTAGGGCAGGGCCAGATACGCAGTATTTT.

This clonotype has a count of ten or more. The rearrangement links TRBV27 to TRBJ1-2, with D possibly matching TRBD1 (5 bases). CDR3 length equals 16 residues. CDR1 is MNHEY and CDR2 is SMNVEV in the germline V gene (reference sequence). Deletions cut 5 bases from V and 7 bases from J, with 23 bases between. The chain's CDR3 is CASSPRRDFTILGYTF. The CDR3 coding sequence is TGTGCCAGCAGTCCTAGACGGGACTTCACTATTCTTGGCTACACCTTC.

Many counts were recorded for this clonotype. The chain has TRBV7-2 and TRBJ2-1; D is possibly TRBD1 (5 bases). The CDR3 totals 13 residues. Germline CDR1 is SGHTA and CDR2 is FQGNSA. V was trimmed by 5 bases and J by 9 bases, leaving 14 bases between them. In nucleotides, the CDR3 is TGTGCCAGCAGCCCCACCAGCGACAGTGAGCAGTTCTTC. Its translation is CASSPTSDSEQFF.

This chain uses TRBV30 with TRBJ1-1; D unclear. The CDR3 loop spans 15 amino acids. V shed 3 bases and J shed 1 base, with 15 bases lying between them. Germline V gene lookup returns CDR1 GTSNPN and CDR2 SVGIG (reference sequence). The CDR3 region has the DNA TGTGCCTGGAGCCTCGGGGAAGCGGGGAACACTGAAGCTTTCTTT. Amino acids: CAWSLGEAGNTEAFF.

This clonotype was counted a few times. The V call is TRBV20-1, the J call TRBJ2-7; D is possibly TRBD1 (6 bases). The CDR3 runs 14 residues. CDR1 is DFQATT, CDR2 SNEGSKA, per germline (reference sequence). V shed 1 base and J shed 2 bases, with 12 bases lying between them. The DNA of the CDR3 is TGCAGTGCTAGAGGGACAGTCGGAACCTACGAGCAGTACTTC. Protein: CSARGTVGTYEQYF.

This clonotype was observed many times. The genes are TRBV20-1 and TRBJ2-5; TRBD1 matches 8 bases. Looked up from germline, CDR1 is DFQATT and CDR2 is SNEGSKA (reference sequence). The J segment lost 2 bases and the V segment lost 2 bases, leaving 10 bases of the junction unmatched. CDR3 length: 16 residues. The CDR3, as DNA: TGCAGTGCTAGAAGCCGGACAGGGTTAATTCAAGAGACCCAGTACTTC. Its protein product is CSARSRTGLIQETQYF.

This clonotype occurred many times. This chain connects TRBV7-3 to TRBJ2-1; weak D call: TRBD2 (6 bases). The V gene lost 7 bases and the J gene lost 5 bases, with 15 bases spanning the gap. CDR1 is SGHTA and CDR2 is FQGTGA in the germline V gene. The CDR3 runs 14 residues. CDR3 coding DNA: TGTGCCAGCACCCAGACTAGGGTTGACAATGAGCAGTTCTTC. Encoded protein: CASTQTRVDNEQFF.

A few counts support this clonotype. The chain joins TRBV3-1 to TRBJ2-4; unclear D gene. The CDR3 totals 17 residues. V was shortened by 3 bases and J by 3 bases, with 18 bases between the two germline ends. Per the germline V gene, CDR1 is LGHDT and CDR2 is YNNKEL (reference sequence). The chain's CDR3 is CASSHKFDNPIKNIQYF. Written as DNA, the CDR3 is TGTGCCAGCAGCCATAAATTTGACAATCCCATCAAAAACATTCAGTACTTC.

Here the CDR3 DNA reads TGTGCCAGCAGCTCCGGACTAGCGGGAGTCAATTATGAGCAGTTCTTC. The encoded protein is CASSSGLAGVNYEQFF. V usage is TRBV7-8 and J usage is TRBJ2-1, with 13 bases fitting TRBD2. J lost 8 bases, V lost 4 bases, and 8 bases had no gene match. The CDR3 runs 16 residues. Germline V gene data show CDR1 as SGHVS and CDR2 as FQNEAQ.

The sample holds many counts of this clonotype. The chain joins TRBV10-3 to TRBJ2-5; D gene ambiguous. V lost 2 bases and J lost 2, with 6 bases in between. This CDR3 has 13 amino acids. CDR1 is ENHRY, CDR2 SYGVKD, per germline. The CDR3 DNA reads TGTGCCATCAGTGAGCAGCGACAAGAGACCCAGTACTTC. Protein product: CAISEQRQETQYF.

Details on this clonotype: The junction departs from germline at one end; a sequencing error may be responsible. The rearrangement uses TRBV29-1 and TRBJ2-1; tentatively, D is TRBD1 or TRBD2 (6 bases each). Per the germline V gene, CDR1 is SQVTM and CDR2 is ANQGSEA. The CDR3 has 13 amino acids. The CDR3 reads CSGLGGAYNEKFF. The CDR3 region has the DNA TGCAGCGGTCTGGGGGGCGCCTACAATGAGAAGTTCTTC.

This clonotype was found many times. V gene TRBV9 combines with J gene TRBJ2-1, with TRBD1 matching 9 bases. The CDR3 spans 15 residues. The V gene's germline CDR1 is SGDLS and CDR2 YYNGEE. The V segment lost 2 bases and the J segment 5 bases; nucleotides outside the gene matches: 5. Here the CDR3 DNA reads TGTGCCAGCAGCGTCGGGACAGGGTATCACAATGAGCAGTTCTTC. The encoded protein is CASSVGTGYHNEQFF.

This clonotype was recorded many times. The J gene is TRBJ1-5, the V gene TRBV28; D not resolved. V lost 5 bases to trimming and J lost 1 base, with 15 bases between them. The CDR3 is made up of 16 amino acids. The germline V gene encodes CDR1 MDHEN and CDR2 SYDVKM. CDR3 sequence reads: CASSPRTRGSNQPQHF. The CDR3 DNA follows: TGTGCCAGCAGTCCCAGGACGCGAGGGAGCAATCAGCCCCAGCATTTT.

The genes are TRBV12-3 or TRBV12-4 and TRBJ1-2, with TRBD1 matching over 9 bases. The trim removed 10 bases at V and 2 bases at J, leaving 5 bases unmatched. This CDR3 has 13 residues. CDR3 region: CAIPGQGNYGYTF. CDR3 nucleotide sequence: TGTGCCATTCCGGGACAGGGAAACTATGGCTACACCTTC.

This clonotype was detected only a few times. The V and J genes are TRBV20-1 and TRBJ2-6; D gene unclear. CDR3 size: 20 residues. From germline, CDR1 is DFQATT and CDR2 SNEGSKA (reference sequence). V lost 1 base to trimming and J lost 1 base, with 23 bases between them. The CDR3 sequence: CSARVKSDPRTVSGANVLTF. CDR3 DNA sequence: TGCAGTGCTAGAGTGAAGTCGGACCCCAGAACGGTTTCTGGGGCCAACGTCCTGACTTTC.

The J gene is TRBJ1-1, the V gene TRBV19, with 7 bases that match TRBD1. V shed 4 bases and J 5 bases; nucleotides not matched to a gene: 7. Per the germline V gene, CDR1 is LNHDA and CDR2 is SQIVND (reference sequence). The CDR3 is 14 residues long. CDR3 protein: CASSTWDRLTEAFF. DNA of the CDR3: TGTGCCAGTAGTACCTGGGACAGATTAACTGAAGCTTTCTTT.

This clonotype was detected many times. This chain links TRBV3-1 with TRBJ2-6; TRBD1 might be the D (5 bases). Per germline, CDR1 LGHDT and CDR2 YNNKEL (reference sequence). CDR3 length: 14 residues. Trimming left V 4 bases short and J 4 bases short, with 8 bases between. The CDR3 DNA is TGTGCCAGCAGCCCTCGGACAGGGGCCAACGTCCTGACTTTC. Its translation is CASSPRTGANVLTF.

The chain carries TRBV4-3 and TRBJ1-5; D is uncertain. Germline V gene lookup returns CDR1 LGHNA and CDR2 YSLEER. CDR3 length: 15 residues. V was cut by 1 base and J by 3 bases, with 10 bases left in between. The CDR3, as DNA: TGCGCCAGCAGCCAAGTGGGAGGGAACAATCAGCCCCAGCATTTT. As protein: CASSQVGGNNQPQHF.

Only a few counts were recorded for this clonotype. The chain employs TRBV3-1 and TRBJ1-2; D is perhaps TRBD1 (6 bases). In germline, CDR1 is LGHDT, CDR2 YNNKEL (reference sequence). The ends were cut back, 3 bases at V and 4 bases at J, with 9 bases in the middle. CDR3 length equals 13 residues. CDR3: CASSHGTIYGYTF. CDR3 sequence (DNA): TGTGCCAGCAGCCACGGGACAATCTATGGCTACACCTTC.

V and J are TRBV7-9 and TRBJ2-7, with 7 positions matching TRBD2. The J call may be in error: the DNA end matches TRBJ2-1 better. This CDR3 contains 12 residues. Looked up from germline, CDR1 is SEHNR and CDR2 is FQNEAQ (reference sequence). The CDR3 region has the DNA TGTGCCAGCAGCCACCGGGACTACGAGCAGTTCTTC. It specifies CASSHRDYEQFF.

This clonotype was detected only a few times. This chain links TRBV29-1 with TRBJ2-1; either TRBD1 or TRBD2 may supply D (5 bases each). The CDR3 runs 13 residues. Germline V gives CDR1 SQVTM, CDR2 ANQGSEA. The V end was cut by 3 bases, the J end by 3 bases, with 9 bases between. For the CDR3, the DNA is TGCAGCGTTGACGGGGCCTACTACAATGAGCAGTTCTTC. It is translated as CSVDGAYYNEQFF.

This chain uses TRBV7-9 with TRBJ2-5, with D tentatively TRBD1 (6 bases). Germline lookup yields CDR1 SEHNR and CDR2 FQNEAQ (reference sequence). Trimming took 4 bases from V and 2 from J, leaving 17 bases between them. CDR3 length equals 16 residues. Written as DNA, the CDR3 is TGTGCCAGCAGCTCCTTTTCTACAGGGAATCAAGAGACCCAGTACTTC. Translation gives CASSSFSTGNQETQYF.

This clonotype was observed a few times. The rearrangement links TRBV12-3 or TRBV12-4 to TRBJ2-5; 8 nucleotides align to TRBD2. CDR3 size: 16 residues. Trimming removed 3 bases from V and 4 bases from J; junction bases left unmatched: 10. CDR3 sequence: CASSFVVLAGRETQYF. As DNA, the CDR3 is TGTGCCAGCAGTTTTGTGGTCCTAGCGGGTCGAGAGACCCAGTACTTC.

This clonotype has ten or more counts. The rearrangement uses TRBV6-2 or TRBV6-3 and TRBJ1-2; 9 bases are a match to TRBD1. The CDR3 is 15 residues long. Germline values: CDR1 MNHEY, CDR2 SVGEGT. V dropped 6 bases and J dropped 4; count of bases not matched to a gene: 9. The CDR3 reads CASRDRDRALYGYTF. The CDR3 coding sequence is TGTGCCAGCAGAGACCGGGACAGGGCACTCTATGGCTACACCTTC.